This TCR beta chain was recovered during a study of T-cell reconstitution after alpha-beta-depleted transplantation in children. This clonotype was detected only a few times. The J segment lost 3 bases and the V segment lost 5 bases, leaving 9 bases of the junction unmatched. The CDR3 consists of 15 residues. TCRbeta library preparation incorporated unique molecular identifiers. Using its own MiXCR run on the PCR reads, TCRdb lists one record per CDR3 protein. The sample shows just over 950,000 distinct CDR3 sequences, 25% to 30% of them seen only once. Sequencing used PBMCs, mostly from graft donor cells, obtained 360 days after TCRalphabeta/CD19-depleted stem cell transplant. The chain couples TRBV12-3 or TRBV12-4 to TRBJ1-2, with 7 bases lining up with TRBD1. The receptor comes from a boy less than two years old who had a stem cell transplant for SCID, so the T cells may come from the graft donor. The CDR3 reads CASSTTTGTDYGYTF. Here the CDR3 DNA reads TGTGCCAGCAGTACTACCACCGGGACAGACTATGGCTACACCTTC.